Presented here are 27 T cell receptor beta chains from one specimen sequenced in a study of cytomegalovirus exposure and HLA in healthy donors. PCR employed 60 Vbeta and 13 Jbeta primers. The assay was immunoSEQ multiplex PCR, and TCRdb's table has in-frame clones only and misses some. The sample yields roughly 100,000 clones, around 70% seen once. The sequenced sample was PBMCs. These receptors were taken from a boy younger than 18 in good health and CMV-seronegative.

The rearrangement joins TRBV5-4 to TRBJ2-7; no firm D call. The CDR3 is 14 residues long. Germline V gene data show CDR1 as SGHNT and CDR2 as YYREEE (reference sequence). V was trimmed by 0 bases and J by 6 bases, leaving 13 bases between them. CDR3: CASSLGQTTSEQYF. CDR3 sequence (DNA): TGTGCCAGCAGCTTGGGACAAACCACGAGCGAGCAGTACTTC.

This chain joins TRBV7-2 and TRBJ1-1; D remains unclear. The CDR3 totals 14 residues. The germline V gene encodes CDR1 SGHTA and CDR2 FQGNSA. Trimming pared 3 bases from V and 4 bases from J, leaving 12 bases between. The CDR3 DNA sequence: TGTGCCAGCAGCTTTTCCGGGGTTAGCACTGAAGCTTTCTTT. Its protein is CASSFSGVSTEAFF.

The chain links TRBV6-1 to TRBJ1-2; TRBD1 aligns across 10 bases. The J segment lost 8 bases and the V segment lost 0 bases, leaving 6 bases of the junction unmatched. The germline V gene encodes CDR1 MNHNS and CDR2 SASEGT. The CDR3 is 15 amino acids. This CDR3 is CASSEADRTGGGYTF. The CDR3 DNA is TGTGCCAGCAGTGAAGCAGATCGGACAGGGGGAGGCTACACCTTC.

The J gene is TRBJ1-4, the V gene TRBV7-9; possible D gene TRBD1, 6 bases. The CDR3 is made up of 16 amino acids. CDR1 SEHNR and CDR2 FQNEAQ come from the germline V gene (reference sequence). V was shortened by 5 bases and J by 4 bases, with 17 bases between the two germline ends. In DNA, the CDR3 is TGTGCCAGCAGCCCCTTTTCCGGACAGATTAATGAAAAACTGTTTTTT. Its protein is CASSPFSGQINEKLFF. Using reference TRBV7-9 and TRBJ1-4 for the parts outside the CDR3, the full variable domain is DTGVSQNPRHKITKRGQNVTFRCDPISEHNRLYWYRQTLGQGPEFLTYFQNEAQLEKSRLLSDRFSAERPKGSFSTLEIQRTEQGDSAMYLCASSPFSGQINEKLFFGSGTQLSVL.

The V and J genes are TRBV5-4 and TRBJ2-7; weak D call: TRBD1 (6 bases). The ends were cut back, 4 bases at V and 4 bases at J, with 15 bases in the middle. The CDR3 length is 14 residues. The germline V gene has CDR1 SGHNT and CDR2 YYREEE (reference sequence). The CDR3 protein is CASSGTTGEYEQYF. For the CDR3, the DNA is TGTGCCAGCAGCGGAACGACAGGCGAATACGAGCAGTACTTC.

V and J are TRBV19 and TRBJ1-5; D may be TRBD1 (5 bases). This CDR3 contains 13 residues. Germline V gives CDR1 LNHDA, CDR2 SQIVND (reference sequence). V lost 7 bases to trimming and J lost 1 base, with 8 bases between them. For the CDR3, the DNA is TGTGCCAGTATTGGGGGGAGCAATCAGCCCCAGCATTTT. Encoded protein: CASIGGSNQPQHF.

This clone was recorded once. V gene TRBV28 combines with J gene TRBJ2-7; TRBD1 matches 8 bases. V was pared by 6 bases and J by 6 bases, with 16 bases of the junction left unmatched. The CDR3 loop spans 16 amino acids. Germline CDR1 is MDHEN and CDR2 is SYDVKM. CDR3 DNA sequence: TGTGCCAGCAGGACCCCTGAACAGGGGGATTCCGCCGAGCAGTACTTC. Protein: CASRTPEQGDSAEQYF.

The V call is TRBV15, the J call TRBJ2-3, with 11 bases matching TRBD2. Germline CDR1 reads LNHNV; CDR2 reads YYDKDF (reference sequence). This CDR3 comprises 14 residues. The V segment lost 2 bases and the J segment 8 bases; nucleotides outside the gene matches: 3. CDR3 protein: CATSRLAGGFTQYF. The CDR3 nucleotides read TGTGCCACCAGCAGACTAGCGGGAGGATTTACGCAGTATTTT. Filled out from reference TRBV15 and TRBJ2-3, the complete variable domain reads DAMVIQNPRYQVTQFGKPVTLSCSQTLNHNVMYWYQQKSSQAPKLLFHYYDKDFNNEADTPDNFQSRRPNTSFCFLDIRSPGLGDTAMYLCATSRLAGGFTQYFGPGTRLTVL.

V is TRBV9 and J is TRBJ2-1; perhaps TRBD2 as D (5 bases). There are 14 residues in the CDR3. Germline V CDR1 and CDR2: SGDLS, YYNGEE. Trimming cost V 2 bases and J 0 bases, with 6 bases left between them. The CDR3 is CASSVDSSYNEQFF. In DNA form, the CDR3 reads TGTGCCAGCAGCGTGGACTCCTCCTACAATGAGCAGTTCTTC.

The V gene is TRBV5-4, the J gene TRBJ1-2; 7 bases match TRBD1. Trimming removed 3 bases from V and 4 bases from J; junction bases left unmatched: 6. There are 14 residues in the CDR3. CDR1 is SGHNT and CDR2 is YYREEE in the germline V gene (reference sequence). The CDR3: CASSSDRLVYGYTF. The CDR3 DNA sequence: TGTGCCAGCAGCTCGGACAGGTTGGTCTATGGCTACACCTTC.

The chain carries TRBV2 and TRBJ2-5; tentatively, D is TRBD2 (7 bases). The CDR3 is 12 amino acids. Looked up from germline, CDR1 is SNHLY and CDR2 is FYNNEI. Trimming took 7 bases from V and 5 from J, leaving 11 bases between them. The CDR3 DNA is TGTGCCAGCATGGGGAGGGGGGAGACCCAGTACTTC. Protein: CASMGRGETQYF.

The chain joins TRBV2 to TRBJ1-6; weak D call: TRBD1 (5 bases). The germline CDR1 and CDR2 sequences are SNHLY and FYNNEI. The CDR3 runs to 12 residues. Between the trimmed V and J ends, which lost 8 bases and 10 bases, there was a span of 12 bases. CDR3: CASGRDGSPLHF. DNA for the CDR3: TGTGCCAGCGGCAGGGATGGGTCACCCCTCCACTTT.

In this sample, this clone turned up a few times. The chain carries TRBV7-9 and TRBJ1-5, with TRBD1 matching over 7 bases. Germline V gives CDR1 SEHNR, CDR2 FQNEAQ (reference sequence). This CDR3 comprises 16 residues. V trimming: 1 base; J trimming: 3 bases; junction bases outside the gene matches: 6. The chain's CDR3 is CASSLGAGGYNQPQHF. The CDR3 region has the DNA TGTGCCAGCAGCTTAGGGGCAGGGGGATACAATCAGCCCCAGCATTTT.

The gene calls are TRBV19 and TRBJ2-2; D is possibly TRBD1 (6 bases). The CDR3 consists of 16 residues. Trimming took 3 bases from V and 1 from J, leaving 12 bases between them. The germline gives CDR1 LNHDA, CDR2 SQIVND (reference sequence). The CDR3 coding sequence is TGTGCCAGTAGTATGGGTGACAGGAGGAACACCGGGGAGCTGTTTTTT. The encoded protein is CASSMGDRRNTGELFF.

The chain joins TRBV9 to TRBJ1-1; TRBD1 is a possible D gene (6 bases). The CDR3 extends over 13 amino acids. CDR1 and CDR2 (germline): SGDLS, YYNGEE. The V and J ends lost 3 bases and 5 bases respectively, with 11 bases between them. CDR3 residues: CASSATGWTEAFF. In nucleotides, the CDR3 is TGTGCCAGCAGCGCCACAGGGTGGACTGAAGCTTTCTTT.

This rearrangement joins TRBV7-9 to TRBJ1-4; D perhaps matches TRBD1 (5 bases). Trimming took 6 bases from V and 8 from J, leaving 16 bases between them. CDR3 size: 14 residues. The germline CDR1 and CDR2 sequences are SEHNR and FQNEAQ (reference sequence). The CDR3 reads CASRPTGGGEKLFF. CDR3 coding DNA: TGTGCCAGCAGGCCAACGGGGGGAGGCGAAAAACTGTTTTTT.

This sequence joins TRBV4-1 and TRBJ2-5; tentatively, D is TRBD2 (6 bases). Judging by the DNA end, TRBJ2-7 fits better; the J call may be wrong. The CDR3 has 17 amino acids. The V gene's germline CDR1 is MGHRA and CDR2 YSYEKL. The CDR3 sequence is CASSQAPWVGGSNEQYF. The DNA for the CDR3 is TGCGCCAGCAGCCAAGCCCCTTGGGTGGGGGGTTCGAACGAGCAGTACTTC.

J is TRBJ2-2 and V is TRBV9; possible D gene TRBD2, 5 bases. The CDR3 is 16 residues long. The V gene's germline CDR1 is SGDLS and CDR2 YYNGEE. V shed 3 bases and J shed 6 bases, with 18 bases lying between them. The CDR3 spells CASSARPSPSSGELFF. The CDR3 DNA sequence: TGTGCCAGCAGCGCCCGGCCTAGCCCGAGCTCCGGGGAGCTGTTTTTT.

The table lists this clone with a few counts. One end of the junction varies from germline; a read error may be responsible. The CDR3 sequence is CASSVAASGSYNEQFF. The CDR3 nucleotides are TGTGCTAGCAGCGTAGCGGCTAGCGGGTCCTACAATGAGCAGTTCTTC. This chain links TRBV7-7 with TRBJ2-1; 8 bases are shared with TRBD2. Germline V CDR1 and CDR2: SSHAT, FNYEAQ (reference sequence). The length of the CDR3 is 16 residues. Filled out from reference TRBV7-7 and TRBJ2-1, the complete variable domain reads GAGVSQSPRYKVTKRGQDVTLRCDPISSHATLYWYQQALGQGPEFLTYFNYEAQPDKSGLPSDRFSAERPEGSISTLTIQRTEQRDSAMYRCASSVAASGSYNEQFFGPGTRLTVL.

This chain joins TRBV30 and TRBJ2-7, with D hard to call. The CDR3 extends over 11 amino acids. Germline lookup yields CDR1 GTSNPN and CDR2 SVGIG (reference sequence). The V end lost 3 bases, the J end lost 3 bases, and 6 bases lay between the germline ends. CDR3 protein: CAWSILYEQYF. DNA of the CDR3: TGTGCCTGGAGCATACTCTACGAGCAGTACTTC.

This clone was observed a few times. The gene calls are TRBV6-5 and TRBJ1-6; no reliable D call. Germline CDR1 and CDR2: MNHEY and SVGAGI. The CDR3 extends over 13 amino acids. The germline V and J ends were trimmed by 2 bases and 10 bases, with 9 bases remaining between them. CDR3 protein: CASSYLRFSPLHF. For the CDR3, the DNA is TGTGCCAGCAGTTACCTCAGGTTCTCACCCCTCCACTTT.

The chain recombines TRBV7-2 with TRBJ2-7; perhaps TRBD2 as D (6 bases). Trimming removed 7 bases from V and 3 bases from J, with 19 bases in between. The CDR3 has 15 amino acids. Germline lookup yields CDR1 SGHTA and CDR2 FQGNSA. The CDR3 coding sequence is TGTGCCAGCACCTCAAGGGGTAGCGGAAACTACGAGCAGTACTTC. It encodes CASTSRGSGNYEQYF. Variable domain in full (rest from reference TRBV7-2 and TRBJ2-7): GAGVSQSPSNKVTEKGKDVELRCDPISGHTALYWYRQSLGQGLEFLIYFQGNSAPDKSGLPSDRFSAERTGGSVSTLTIQRTQQEDSAVYLCASTSRGSGNYEQYFGPGTRLTVT.

The genes are TRBV30 and TRBJ2-3, with TRBD1 matching 8 bases. After removal of 1 base from V and 2 bases from J, the junction contained 11 bases not matched to a gene. The CDR3 spans 17 residues. From germline, CDR1 is GTSNPN and CDR2 SVGIG (reference sequence). The CDR3 reads CAWSGVRTGLYTDTQYF. CDR3 bases: TGTGCCTGGAGTGGGGTTCGGACAGGGCTTTACACAGATACGCAGTATTTT.

The chain combines TRBV29-1 with TRBJ2-3, with no clear D. The CDR3 consists of 11 residues. V gave up 7 bases and J gave up 5 bases, with 10 bases separating them. Looked up from germline, CDR1 is SQVTM and CDR2 is ANQGSEA. The CDR3 nucleotides read TGCAGCGGTGCTAATAAAGATACGCAGTATTTT. This codes for CSGANKDTQYF.

The chain joins TRBV10-2 to TRBJ1-5; D might be TRBD1 (5 bases). The CDR3 totals 14 residues. The germline V and J ends were trimmed by 3 bases and 4 bases, with 10 bases remaining between them. Germline CDR1 is WSHSY and CDR2 is SAAADI. In DNA, the CDR3 is TGCGCCAGCAGTGATTACGGGGGGAATCAGCCCCAGCATTTT. Translating it yields CASSDYGGNQPQHF.

This clone appeared once. The V and J genes are TRBV5-4 and TRBJ2-7, with D uncertain. Germline V gene lookup returns CDR1 SGHNT and CDR2 YYREEE (reference sequence). Trimming removed 2 bases at V and 2 bases at J, with 5 bases between. There are 12 residues in the CDR3. The CDR3 spells CASSFNAYEQYF. CDR3 DNA: TGTGCCAGCAGCTTTAATGCCTACGAGCAGTACTTC.

This chain joins TRBV2 and TRBJ2-5; D remains unclear. Germline CDR1 SNHLY, CDR2 FYNNEI. The CDR3 has 12 residues. Trimming took 5 bases from V and 4 from J, leaving 8 bases between them. CDR3 in amino acids: CASSFTVETQYF. The CDR3 DNA sequence: TGTGCCAGCAGTTTTACGGTAGAGACCCAGTACTTC.